These 15 T cell receptor beta chains share one sample of origin, sequenced in a study of cytomegalovirus exposure and HLA in healthy donors. 60 Vbeta and 13 Jbeta primers were used in PCR. Data came from immunoSEQ multiplex PCR; TCRdb stores just in-frame clones and leaves some out. The table shows 100,000 or so clones, with around 80% occurring only once. The sequencing input was PBMCs. These receptors were collected from a man aged 35-49 years in good health and CMV-seropositive.

V usage is TRBV6-5 and J usage is TRBJ2-7, with D possibly being TRBD1 (6 bases). CDR1 MNHEY and CDR2 SVGAGI come from the germline V gene. There are 14 residues in the CDR3. Trimming cost V 5 bases and J 4 bases, with 15 bases left between them. The CDR3: CASSETLQGYEQYF. The CDR3 nucleotides read TGTGCCAGCAGTGAGACTCTACAGGGATACGAGCAGTACTTC.

The V gene is TRBV4-1, the J gene TRBJ2-1; a weak D match, TRBD2 (6 bases). The length of the CDR3 is 15 residues. Germline lookup yields CDR1 MGHRA and CDR2 YSYEKL. Trimming left V 7 bases short and J 6 bases short, with 19 bases between. CDR3 coding DNA: TGCGCCAGCACCTTGGGGCTAGCGAGAAGCAATGAGCAGTTCTTC. Amino acid sequence: CASTLGLARSNEQFF.

The chain combines TRBV2 with TRBJ1-6, with 7 bases lining up with TRBD1. From germline, CDR1 is SNHLY and CDR2 FYNNEI. CDR3 length equals 15 residues. With V trimmed by 6 bases and J by 7 bases, 9 bases remained unmatched. CDR3 residues: CASRLGTERNSPLHF. CDR3 nucleotide sequence: TGTGCCAGCAGACTAGGGACAGAAAGGAATTCACCCCTCCACTTT.

Comments on this clone: A read error may account for a junction end that differs from germline. CDR3 bases: TGTGCCAGCAGAACTAGACTCCGGGACAGGGGGCGTGGGGCCAACGGCCTGACTTTC. Its protein product is CASRTRLRDRGRGANGLTF. The chain uses TRBV11-2 and TRBJ2-6, with 12 bases aligning to TRBD1. CDR3 length: 19 residues. Germline assignment: CDR1 SGHAT and CDR2 FQNNGV.

This clone was counted between two and nine times. This chain connects TRBV7-9 to TRBJ2-7; 13 bases align to TRBD2. V lost 1 base, J lost 5 bases, and 8 bases stayed unmatched. This CDR3 comprises 17 residues. Looked up from germline, CDR1 is SEHNR and CDR2 is FQNEAQ (reference sequence). The chain's CDR3 is CASSLGTSGSSRNEQYF. CDR3 DNA sequence: TGTGCCAGCAGCTTAGGGACTAGCGGGAGCTCGAGAAACGAGCAGTACTTC.

Regarding this clone: A junction boundary mismatches the germline segment, possibly from a read error. The chain carries TRBV28 and TRBJ2-4, with D unresolved. The germline V gene has CDR1 MDHEN and CDR2 SYDVKM. The CDR3 has 13 residues. CDR3 region: CASSSPPKNSQYF. CDR3 DNA sequence: TGTGCCAGCAGTTCCCCCCCCAAAAACAGTCAGTACTTC.

This chain links TRBV4-3 with TRBJ1-2, with a possible D match to TRBD1 (5 bases). The CDR3 is 17 residues long. V was shortened by 0 bases and J by 4 bases, with 18 bases between the two germline ends. Germline-derived CDR1 and CDR2 are LGHNA and YSLEER. In DNA, the CDR3 is TGCGCCAGCAGCCAAGATTTATTTCAGGGTTACGGCTATGGCTACACCTTC. This codes for CASSQDLFQGYGYGYTF.

The chain employs TRBV7-8 and TRBJ1-3; D may be TRBD1 (6 bases). Germline V gene data show CDR1 as SGHVS and CDR2 as FQNEAQ. The CDR3 is 14 amino acids. With 5 bases removed from V and 4 bases from J, the gap between germline ends came to 12 bases. CDR3 nucleotide sequence: TGTGCCAGCAGCCTCGGACAGTCCGGAAACACCATATATTTT. This encodes CASSLGQSGNTIYF.

The genes are TRBV6-6 and TRBJ2-7; 8 bases fit TRBD2. V lost 8 bases, J lost 7 bases, and 4 bases stayed unmatched. There are 11 residues in the CDR3. CDR1 is MNHNY, CDR2 SVGAGI, per germline (reference sequence). CDR3 coding DNA: TGTGCCAGCGACGAGCGGGGGGAGCAGTACTTC. This gives the protein CASDERGEQYF.

J is TRBJ2-2 and V is TRBV10-3; D is perhaps TRBD1 (6 bases). V was shortened by 4 bases and J by 6 bases, with 12 bases between the two germline ends. The CDR3 is made up of 14 amino acids. The germline V gene encodes CDR1 ENHRY and CDR2 SYGVKD. The DNA for the CDR3 is TGTGCCATCAGTGGAAGGACAGTTGCCGGGGAGCTGTTTTTT. Translated: CAISGRTVAGELFF.

This chain connects TRBV19 to TRBJ2-1, with 7 bases aligning to TRBD2. The trim removed 4 bases at V and 5 bases at J, leaving 5 bases unmatched. CDR1 LNHDA and CDR2 SQIVND come from the germline V gene (reference sequence). The length of the CDR3 is 14 residues. This chain's CDR3 is CASSKAGADNEQFF. The CDR3 DNA follows: TGTGCCAGTAGTAAGGCGGGAGCGGACAATGAGCAGTTCTTC.

The V gene is TRBV9, the J gene TRBJ1-2; D perhaps matches TRBD1 (6 bases). In germline, CDR1 is SGDLS, CDR2 YYNGEE. V dropped 0 bases and J dropped 4 bases, with 7 bases sitting between them. This CDR3 has 13 amino acids. The CDR3 loop is CASSVAQGYGYTF. The CDR3 bases are TGTGCCAGCAGCGTAGCACAGGGCTATGGCTACACCTTC. The variable domain in full, with the rest retrieved from reference TRBV9 and TRBJ1-2, is DSGVTQTPKHLITATGQRVTLRCSPRSGDLSVYWYQQSLDQGLQFLIQYYNGEERAKGNILERFSAQQFPDLHSELNLSSLELGDSALYFCASSVAQGYGYTFGSGTRLTVV.

The chain combines TRBV9 with TRBJ2-4; D is unresolved. Trimming removed 0 bases from V and 1 base from J, with 14 bases in between. The CDR3 is 17 residues long. CDR1 is SGDLS and CDR2 is YYNGEE in the germline V gene. The CDR3 DNA follows: TGTGCCAGCAGCGTAGGGATGGCAGAACAGGCCAAAAACATTCAGTACTTC. It yields the protein CASSVGMAEQAKNIQYF.

This clone was counted a few times. The chain couples TRBV27 to TRBJ2-3; no clear D. V lost 5 bases and J lost 3, with 9 bases in between. From germline, CDR1 is MNHEY and CDR2 SMNVEV (reference sequence). This CDR3 comprises 13 residues. CDR3: CASSVVLTDTQYF. Here the CDR3 DNA reads TGTGCCAGCAGTGTTGTCTTGACAGATACGCAGTATTTT.

The V gene is TRBV29-1, the J gene TRBJ2-5, with D maybe TRBD2 (5 bases). This CDR3 spans 13 amino acids. The germline gives CDR1 SQVTM, CDR2 ANQGSEA. The germline V and J ends were trimmed by 6 bases and 4 bases, with 15 bases remaining between them. The CDR3 DNA sequence: TGCAGCGTGGCTAAGAGGGCGGCAGAGACCCAGTACTTC. Residues: CSVAKRAAETQYF.